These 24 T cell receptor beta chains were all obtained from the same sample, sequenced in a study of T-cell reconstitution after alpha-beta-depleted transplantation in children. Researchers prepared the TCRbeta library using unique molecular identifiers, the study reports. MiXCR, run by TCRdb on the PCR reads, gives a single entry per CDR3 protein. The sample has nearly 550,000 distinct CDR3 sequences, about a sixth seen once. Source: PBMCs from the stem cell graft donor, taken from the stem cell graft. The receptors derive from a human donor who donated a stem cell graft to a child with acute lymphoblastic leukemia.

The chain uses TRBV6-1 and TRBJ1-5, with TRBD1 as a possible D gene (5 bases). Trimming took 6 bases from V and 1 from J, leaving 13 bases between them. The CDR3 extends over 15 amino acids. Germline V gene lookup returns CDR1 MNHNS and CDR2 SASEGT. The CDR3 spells CASSGRGISNQPQHF. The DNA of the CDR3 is TGTGCCAGCAGCGGTCGGGGGATAAGCAATCAGCCCCAGCATTTT.

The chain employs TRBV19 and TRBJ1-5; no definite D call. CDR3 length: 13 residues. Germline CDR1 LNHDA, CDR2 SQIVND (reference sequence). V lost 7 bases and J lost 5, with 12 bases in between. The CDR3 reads CASIGGFYQPQHF. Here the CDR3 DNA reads TGTGCCAGTATAGGAGGATTTTATCAGCCCCAGCATTTT.

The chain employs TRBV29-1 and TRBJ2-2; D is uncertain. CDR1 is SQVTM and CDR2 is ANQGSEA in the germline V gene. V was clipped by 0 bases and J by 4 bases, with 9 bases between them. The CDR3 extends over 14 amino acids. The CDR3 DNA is TGCAGCGTTGAAGACCCGGCGGTCACCGGGGAGCTGTTTTTT. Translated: CSVEDPAVTGELFF.

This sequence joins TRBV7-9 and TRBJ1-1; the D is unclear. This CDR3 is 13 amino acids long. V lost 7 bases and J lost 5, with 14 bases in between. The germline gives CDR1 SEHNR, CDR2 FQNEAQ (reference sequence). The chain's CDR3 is CASIWGFGTEAFF. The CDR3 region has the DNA TGTGCCAGCATTTGGGGATTTGGAACTGAAGCTTTCTTT.

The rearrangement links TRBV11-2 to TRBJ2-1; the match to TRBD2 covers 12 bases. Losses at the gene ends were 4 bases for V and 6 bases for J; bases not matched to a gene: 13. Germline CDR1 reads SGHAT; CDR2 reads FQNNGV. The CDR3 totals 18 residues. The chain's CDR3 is CASSSTSLLAGGINEQFF. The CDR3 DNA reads TGTGCCAGCAGCTCCACCTCTCTCCTAGCGGGAGGGATCAATGAGCAGTTCTTC.

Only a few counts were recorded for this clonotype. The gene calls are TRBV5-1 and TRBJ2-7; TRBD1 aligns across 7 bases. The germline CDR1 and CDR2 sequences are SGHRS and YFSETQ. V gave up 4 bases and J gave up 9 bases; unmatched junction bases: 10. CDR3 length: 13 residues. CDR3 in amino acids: CASSPETGPGQYF. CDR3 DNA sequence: TGCGCCAGCAGCCCAGAGACAGGGCCTGGGCAGTACTTC. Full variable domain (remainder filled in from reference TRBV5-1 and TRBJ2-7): KAGVTQTPRYLIKTRGQQVTLSCSPISGHRSVSWYQQTPGQGLQFLFEYFSETQRNKGNFPGRFSGRQFSNSRSEMNVSTLELGDSALYLCASSPETGPGQYFGPGTRLTVT.

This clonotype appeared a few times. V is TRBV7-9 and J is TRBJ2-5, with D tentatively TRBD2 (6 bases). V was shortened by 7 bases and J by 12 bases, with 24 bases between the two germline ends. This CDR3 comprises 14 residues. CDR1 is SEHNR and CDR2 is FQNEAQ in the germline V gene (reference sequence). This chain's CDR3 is CASTWGDGGFTEYF. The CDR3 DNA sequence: TGTGCCAGCACCTGGGGGGACGGAGGCTTTACCGAGTACTTC. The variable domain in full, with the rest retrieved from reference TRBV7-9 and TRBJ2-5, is DTGVSQNPRHKITKRGQNVTFRCDPISEHNRLYWYRQTLGQGPEFLTYFQNEAQLEKSRLLSDRFSAERPKGSFSTLEIQRTEQGDSAMYLCASTWGDGGFTEYFGPGTRLLVL.

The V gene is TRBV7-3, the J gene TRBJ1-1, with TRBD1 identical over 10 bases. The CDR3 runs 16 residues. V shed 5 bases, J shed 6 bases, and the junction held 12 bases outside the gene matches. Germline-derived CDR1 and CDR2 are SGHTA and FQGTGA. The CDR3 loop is CASSPWDRGPEAEAFF. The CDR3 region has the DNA TGTGCCAGCAGCCCCTGGGACAGGGGACCTGAGGCTGAAGCTTTCTTT.

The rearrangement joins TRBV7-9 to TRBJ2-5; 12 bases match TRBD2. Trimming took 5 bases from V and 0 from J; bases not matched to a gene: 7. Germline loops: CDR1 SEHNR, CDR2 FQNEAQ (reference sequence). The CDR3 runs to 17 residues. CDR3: CASSRTGTSGYQETQYF. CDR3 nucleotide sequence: TGTGCCAGCAGCCGGACCGGGACTAGCGGGTACCAAGAGACCCAGTACTTC.

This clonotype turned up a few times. The CDR3 loop reads CASSEKLAGPTDTQYF. As DNA, the CDR3 is TGTGCCAGCAGTGAAAAGCTAGCGGGTCCCACAGATACGCAGTATTTT. V and J are TRBV2 and TRBJ2-3, with 8 positions matching TRBD2. J was trimmed by 2 bases and V by 2 bases; bases with no gene match: 6. In germline, CDR1 is SNHLY, CDR2 FYNNEI. The CDR3 sequence is 16 residues long.

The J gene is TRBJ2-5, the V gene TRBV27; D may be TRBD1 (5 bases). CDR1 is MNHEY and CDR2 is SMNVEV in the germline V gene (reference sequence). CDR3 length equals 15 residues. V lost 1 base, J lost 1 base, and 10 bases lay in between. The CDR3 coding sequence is TGTGCCAGCAGTTTATATAGGGGCCGCCAAGAGACCCAGTACTTC. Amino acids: CASSLYRGRQETQYF.

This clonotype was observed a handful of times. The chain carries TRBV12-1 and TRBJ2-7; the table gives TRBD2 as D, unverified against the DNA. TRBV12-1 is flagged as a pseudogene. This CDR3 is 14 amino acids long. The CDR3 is CASSPGTTFYEQYF. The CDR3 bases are TGTGCCAGCAGCCCTGGGACTACCTTCTACGAGCAGTACTTC.

CDR3 sequence: CSAITPSGSRETQYF. Written as DNA, the CDR3 is TGCAGTGCTATAACACCTAGCGGGAGTCGAGAGACCCAGTACTTC. V and J are TRBV20-1 and TRBJ2-5, with 10 bases that match TRBD2. The V gene's germline CDR1 is DFQATT and CDR2 SNEGSKA (reference sequence). The trim removed 4 bases at V and 4 bases at J, leaving 9 bases unmatched. The CDR3 spans 15 residues.

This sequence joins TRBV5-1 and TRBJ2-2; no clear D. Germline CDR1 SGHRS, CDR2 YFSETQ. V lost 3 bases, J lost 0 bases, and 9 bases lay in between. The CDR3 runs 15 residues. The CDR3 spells CASSWGLANTGELFF. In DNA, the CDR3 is TGCGCCAGCAGCTGGGGTTTGGCGAACACCGGGGAGCTGTTTTTT.

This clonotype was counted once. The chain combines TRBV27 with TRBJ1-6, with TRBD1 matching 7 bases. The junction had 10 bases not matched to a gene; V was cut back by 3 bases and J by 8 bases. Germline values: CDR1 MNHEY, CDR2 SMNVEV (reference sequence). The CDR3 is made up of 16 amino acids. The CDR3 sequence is CASSFEGARGYSPLHF. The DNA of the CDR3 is TGTGCCAGCAGTTTCGAGGGGGCTCGAGGGTATTCACCCCTCCACTTT.

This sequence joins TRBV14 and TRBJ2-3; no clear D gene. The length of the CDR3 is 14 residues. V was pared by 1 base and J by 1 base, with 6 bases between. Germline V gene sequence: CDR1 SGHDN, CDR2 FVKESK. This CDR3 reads CASSQALGTDTQYF. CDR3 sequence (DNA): TGTGCCAGCAGCCAAGCGTTAGGCACAGATACGCAGTATTTT.

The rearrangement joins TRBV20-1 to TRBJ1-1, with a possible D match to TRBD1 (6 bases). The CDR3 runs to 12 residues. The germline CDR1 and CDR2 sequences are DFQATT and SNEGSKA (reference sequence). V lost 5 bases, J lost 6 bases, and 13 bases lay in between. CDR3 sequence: CSAGQGRPEAFF. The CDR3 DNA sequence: TGCAGTGCTGGTCAGGGGAGGCCTGAAGCTTTCTTT.

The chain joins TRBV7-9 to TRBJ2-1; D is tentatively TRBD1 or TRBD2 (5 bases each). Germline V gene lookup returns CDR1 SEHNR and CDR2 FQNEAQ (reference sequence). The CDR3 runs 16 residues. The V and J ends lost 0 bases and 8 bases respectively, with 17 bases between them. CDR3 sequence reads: CASSLAVGVSGYEQFF. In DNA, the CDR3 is TGTGCCAGCAGCTTAGCAGTGGGGGTGTCGGGATATGAGCAGTTCTTC.

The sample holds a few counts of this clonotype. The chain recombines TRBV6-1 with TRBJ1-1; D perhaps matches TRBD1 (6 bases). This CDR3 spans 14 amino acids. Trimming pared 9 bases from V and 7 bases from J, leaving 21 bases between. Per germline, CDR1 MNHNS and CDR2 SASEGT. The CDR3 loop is CASRQVYFQFEAFF. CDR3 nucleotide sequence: TGTGCCAGTCGACAGGTTTATTTCCAATTTGAAGCTTTCTTT.

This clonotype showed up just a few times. The CDR3 is CASSLPGRGRTNEKLFF. DNA of the CDR3: TGCGCCAGCAGCCTCCCGGGGAGGGGGAGGACTAATGAAAAACTGTTTTTT. The chain uses TRBV4-1 and TRBJ1-4, with TRBD1 as a possible D gene (6 bases). The CDR3 extends over 17 amino acids. V lost 4 bases, J lost 2 bases, and 17 bases lay in between. Germline CDR1 MGHRA, CDR2 YSYEKL.

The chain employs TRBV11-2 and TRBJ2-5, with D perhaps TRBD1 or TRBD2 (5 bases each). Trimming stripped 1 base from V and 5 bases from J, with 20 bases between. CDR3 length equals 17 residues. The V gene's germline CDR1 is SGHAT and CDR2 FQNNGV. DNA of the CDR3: TGTGCCAGCAGCTTAGGAGGGTCGTGGGGCTTCAGCGAGACCCAGTACTTC. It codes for CASSLGGSWGFSETQYF.

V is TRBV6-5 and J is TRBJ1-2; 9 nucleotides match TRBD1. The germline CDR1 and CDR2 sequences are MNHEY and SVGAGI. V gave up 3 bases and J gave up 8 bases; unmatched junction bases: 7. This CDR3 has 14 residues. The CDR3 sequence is CASSYTGQGSGYTF. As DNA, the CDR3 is TGTGCCAGCAGTTATACGGGACAGGGATCGGGCTACACCTTC.

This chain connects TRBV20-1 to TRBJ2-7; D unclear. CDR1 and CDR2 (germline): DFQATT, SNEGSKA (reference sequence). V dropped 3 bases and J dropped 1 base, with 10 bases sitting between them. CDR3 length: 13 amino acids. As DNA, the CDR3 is TGCAGTGCTAGGGTGGTAGGATCCTACGAGCAGTACTTC. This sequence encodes CSARVVGSYEQYF.

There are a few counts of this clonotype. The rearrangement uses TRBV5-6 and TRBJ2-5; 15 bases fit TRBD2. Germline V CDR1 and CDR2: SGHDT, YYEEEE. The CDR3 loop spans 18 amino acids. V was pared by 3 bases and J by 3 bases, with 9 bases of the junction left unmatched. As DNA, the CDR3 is TGTGCCAGCAGCTCCGTCCCGGGACTAGCGGGAGGTAAAGAGACCCAGTACTTC. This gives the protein CASSSVPGLAGGKETQYF.